The rows below give T cell receptor beta chains drawn from one sample of a study of shared clonotypes between healthy human individuals. The table came from immunoSEQ multiplex PCR; TCRdb's copy has only in-frame clones and leaves some out. Here the sample spans about 680,000 clones, just over 90% being singletons. Sequences were obtained from naive CD8+ T cells sorted from blood. The receptors were sampled from a man aged 25-45 years in good health. Both conserved end residues are part of each CDR3. The order of the fields is V gene, J gene, D gene, CDR3 protein. The D gene is left open where the match is weak.

v_call: TRBV29-1; j_call: TRBJ2-1; d_call: .; cdr3_aa: CSVRSSWNEQFF
v_call: TRBV13; j_call: TRBJ2-7; d_call: .; cdr3_aa: CASSPGTPKLHEQYF
v_call: TRBV29-1; j_call: TRBJ2-7; d_call: .; cdr3_aa: CSVGDSSYEQYF
v_call: TRBV2; j_call: TRBJ2-7; d_call: TRBD2; cdr3_aa: CASSERREYEQYF
v_call: TRBV9; j_call: TRBJ2-1; d_call: .; cdr3_aa: CASSVDDRAAGRNEQFF
v_call: TRBV6-5; j_call: TRBJ2-5; d_call: .; cdr3_aa: CASSYSTLAETQYF
v_call: TRBV7-9; j_call: TRBJ2-7; d_call: .; cdr3_aa: CASSKDRSFLYEQYF
v_call: TRBV7-8; j_call: TRBJ2-1; d_call: TRBD1; cdr3_aa: CASSLDNRDRVVQFF
v_call: TRBV19; j_call: TRBJ2-1; d_call: .; cdr3_aa: CASSIAGNEQFF
v_call: TRBV27; j_call: TRBJ2-4; d_call: TRBD1; cdr3_aa: CASSLQGAKNIQYF
v_call: TRBV28; j_call: TRBJ2-2; d_call: .; cdr3_aa: CASSLTGTGELFF
v_call: TRBV6-4; j_call: TRBJ2-2; d_call: TRBD2; cdr3_aa: CASSRTSGAANTGELFF
v_call: TRBV27; j_call: TRBJ2-5; d_call: TRBD1; cdr3_aa: CASSPWTGGGETQYF
v_call: TRBV6-1; j_call: TRBJ2-7; d_call: .; cdr3_aa: CASSEWRGPYEQYF
v_call: TRBV6-1; j_call: TRBJ2-1; d_call: TRBD1; cdr3_aa: CASSEATLGQGAYEQFF
v_call: TRBV4-1; j_call: TRBJ1-1; d_call: .; cdr3_aa: CASSQEYRGNTEAFF
v_call: TRBV6-1; j_call: TRBJ2-7; d_call: .; cdr3_aa: CASSEAKGVSSYEQYF
v_call: TRBV6-6; j_call: TRBJ2-1; d_call: .; cdr3_aa: CASSPTRGEINEQFF
v_call: TRBV7-6; j_call: TRBJ2-3; d_call: TRBD2; cdr3_aa: CASSWASGSTDTQYF
v_call: TRBV6-1; j_call: TRBJ1-2; d_call: .; cdr3_aa: CASSERTVYGYTF
v_call: TRBV7-8; j_call: TRBJ2-7; d_call: TRBD1; cdr3_aa: CASSSRTGFYEQYF
v_call: TRBV11-2; j_call: TRBJ2-1; d_call: .; cdr3_aa: CASSLTHNEQFF
v_call: TRBV2; j_call: TRBJ2-5; d_call: .; cdr3_aa: CATQAPETQYF
v_call: TRBV29-1; j_call: TRBJ2-2; d_call: .; cdr3_aa: CSVRGVHKELFF
v_call: TRBV19; j_call: TRBJ1-1; d_call: .; cdr3_aa: CASSALTVMNTEAFF
v_call: TRBV28; j_call: TRBJ2-1; d_call: TRBD1; cdr3_aa: CASSLGGTEVETPFEYEQFF
v_call: TRBV27; j_call: TRBJ1-1; d_call: .; cdr3_aa: CASKEGSTEAFF
v_call: TRBV13; j_call: TRBJ2-7; d_call: .; cdr3_aa: CASSSGSGGEAYEQYF
v_call: TRBV11-1; j_call: TRBJ1-2; d_call: .; cdr3_aa: CASSLGTRVRDYGYTF
v_call: TRBV28; j_call: TRBJ1-5; d_call: .; cdr3_aa: CASSSQGINQPQHF
v_call: TRBV7-3; j_call: TRBJ2-3; d_call: .; cdr3_aa: CASSLTGLGDTQYF
v_call: TRBV27; j_call: TRBJ2-7; d_call: .; cdr3_aa: CASSFGTTYEQYF
v_call: TRBV2; j_call: TRBJ2-3; d_call: .; cdr3_aa: CASILVGTDTQYF
v_call: TRBV27; j_call: TRBJ1-6; d_call: .; cdr3_aa: CASSLGTRNSPLHF
v_call: TRBV11-2; j_call: TRBJ2-7; d_call: .; cdr3_aa: CASSSVNPPYEQYF
v_call: TRBV27; j_call: TRBJ1-2; d_call: .; cdr3_aa: CASRGLDYGYTF
v_call: TRBV7-6; j_call: TRBJ2-7; d_call: .; cdr3_aa: CASSLASRGGYEQYF
v_call: TRBV28; j_call: TRBJ2-7; d_call: .; cdr3_aa: CASSFPRPEKGGVRRDYYEQYF
v_call: TRBV28; j_call: TRBJ2-5; d_call: .; cdr3_aa: CASSLGQNIQETQYF
v_call: TRBV15; j_call: TRBJ1-2; d_call: .; cdr3_aa: CATSRVEDYGYTF
v_call: TRBV15; j_call: TRBJ1-6; d_call: .; cdr3_aa: CATSRVGAGVSPLHF
v_call: TRBV27; j_call: TRBJ1-5; d_call: .; cdr3_aa: CASHDGGGKSNQPQHF
v_call: TRBV29-1; j_call: TRBJ2-1; d_call: TRBD2; cdr3_aa: CSVETSGVVYNEQFF
v_call: TRBV7-9; j_call: TRBJ2-1; d_call: .; cdr3_aa: CASSPTGVEQFF
v_call: TRBV2; j_call: TRBJ1-5; d_call: .; cdr3_aa: CASSDRTSSNQPQHF
v_call: TRBV7-9; j_call: TRBJ2-3; d_call: TRBD2; cdr3_aa: CASDGGSVTDTQYF
v_call: TRBV5-1; j_call: TRBJ2-1; d_call: .; cdr3_aa: CASSPQYNEQFF
v_call: TRBV10-3; j_call: TRBJ2-1; d_call: TRBD2; cdr3_aa: CAISSGTSAANEQFF
v_call: TRBV7-9; j_call: TRBJ1-4; d_call: .; cdr3_aa: CASSGEGEVFF
v_call: TRBV11-2; j_call: TRBJ2-7; d_call: .; cdr3_aa: CASSLVGREQYF
v_call: TRBV2; j_call: TRBJ2-2; d_call: .; cdr3_aa: CASSENYSGLPNTGELFF